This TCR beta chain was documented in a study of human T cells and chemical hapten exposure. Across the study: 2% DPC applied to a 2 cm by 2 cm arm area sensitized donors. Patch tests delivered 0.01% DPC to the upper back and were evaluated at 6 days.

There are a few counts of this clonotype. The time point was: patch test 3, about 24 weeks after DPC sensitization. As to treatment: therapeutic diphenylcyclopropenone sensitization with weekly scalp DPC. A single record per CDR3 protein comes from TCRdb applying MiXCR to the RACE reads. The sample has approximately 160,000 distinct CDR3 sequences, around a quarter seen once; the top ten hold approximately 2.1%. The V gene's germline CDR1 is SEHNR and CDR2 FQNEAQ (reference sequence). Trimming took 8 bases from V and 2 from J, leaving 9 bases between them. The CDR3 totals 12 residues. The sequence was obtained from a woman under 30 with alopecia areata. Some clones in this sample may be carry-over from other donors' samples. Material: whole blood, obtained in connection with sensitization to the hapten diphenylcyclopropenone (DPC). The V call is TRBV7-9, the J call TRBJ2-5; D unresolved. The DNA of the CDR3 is TGTGCCAGCGCACAAACACAAGAGACCCAGTACTTC. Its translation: CASAQTQETQYF.